These 24 T cell receptor beta chains were sequenced from one sample in a study of identical twins. In TCRdb, the 5' RACE reads were re-called with MiXCR into one record per CDR3 protein. The table records about 340,000 distinct CDR3 sequences, approximately 13% of them present only once. In addition, the sample was reused for a study of yellow fever vaccine responses in identical twins.

Sequencing was done on a sample of CD8+ T cells sorted from blood. The receptors stem from a woman under 30 in good health.

The chain employs TRBV7-6 and TRBJ2-3; perhaps TRBD1 as D (7 bases). Germline V gene sequence: CDR1 SGHVS, CDR2 FNYEAQ. There are 15 residues in the CDR3. V was clipped by 5 bases and J by 2 bases, with 14 bases between them. For the CDR3, the DNA is TGTGCCAGCAGCACAAGCAGGGGGGCCACAGATACGCAGTATTTT. Translation: CASSTSRGATDTQYF.

The gene calls are TRBV4-2 and TRBJ2-5, with 7 bases identical to TRBD1. Unmatched junction bases numbered 6, after V lost 2 bases and J lost 0 bases. Germline lookup yields CDR1 LGHNA and CDR2 YNFKEQ. This CDR3 has 16 amino acids. CDR3 amino acids: CASSQLLQGYQETQYF. DNA of the CDR3: TGTGCCAGCAGCCAACTCTTACAGGGGTACCAAGAGACCCAGTACTTC.

This clonotype was observed a few times. The chain combines TRBV5-1 with TRBJ2-7, with D tentatively TRBD1 or TRBD2 (5 bases each). Germline V gene sequence: CDR1 SGHRS, CDR2 YFSETQ. V gave up 4 bases and J gave up 2 bases, with 13 bases separating them. The CDR3 covers 14 residues. The CDR3 coding sequence is TGCGCCAGCAGCGTGGCCGGGGCAGCCTACGAGCAGTACTTC. The encoded protein is CASSVAGAAYEQYF.

This clonotype has ten or more counts. The CDR3 DNA is TGTGCCAGCAGCTCGGAGGGCAATGAGCAGTTCTTC. It encodes CASSSEGNEQFF. This chain links TRBV7-8 with TRBJ2-1, with D maybe TRBD2 (6 bases). The CDR3 is 12 residues long. V was clipped by 4 bases and J by 6 bases, with 7 bases between them. Per germline, CDR1 SGHVS and CDR2 FQNEAQ.

This clonotype was counted a few times. The chain joins TRBV6-5 to TRBJ2-2, with 10 positions matching TRBD2. The ends lost 3 bases at V and 2 bases at J; junction bases unmatched: 6. In germline, CDR1 is MNHEY, CDR2 SVGAGI. The CDR3 sequence is 17 residues long. CDR3 amino acids: CASSYGVAGGNTGELFF. CDR3 coding DNA: TGTGCCAGCAGTTATGGGGTAGCGGGGGGAAACACCGGGGAGCTGTTTTTT.

V is TRBV28 and J is TRBJ1-2; no definite D call. The V gene lost 3 bases and the J gene lost 11 bases, with 4 bases spanning the gap. The CDR3 totals 9 residues. Germline V gene lookup returns CDR1 MDHEN and CDR2 SYDVKM. The CDR3 sequence is CASSFPYTF. In DNA form, the CDR3 reads TGTGCCAGCAGTTTTCCTTACACCTTC.

The sample holds many counts of this clonotype. The chain's CDR3 is CSVRPGYNEQFF. In nucleotides, the CDR3 is TGCAGCGTTCGTCCAGGTTACAATGAGCAGTTCTTC. The chain uses TRBV29-1 and TRBJ2-1; D gene unclear. V dropped 5 bases and J dropped 4 bases, with 9 bases sitting between them. The germline gives CDR1 SQVTM, CDR2 ANQGSEA. The CDR3 is made up of 12 amino acids.

This clonotype was seen a few times. The V and J genes are TRBV28 and TRBJ2-7, with 12 bases fitting TRBD2. V trimming: 6 bases; J trimming: 0 bases; junction bases outside the gene matches: 0. The CDR3 is 14 residues long. Germline V gives CDR1 MDHEN, CDR2 SYDVKM. CDR3: CASRTSGGSYEQYF. The CDR3 DNA follows: TGTGCCAGCAGGACTAGCGGGGGCTCCTACGAGCAGTACTTC.

This clonotype was recorded at least ten times. The chain is built from TRBV28 and TRBJ1-5; D may be TRBD1 (6 bases). This CDR3 is built from 15 residues. The ends were cut back, 6 bases at V and 6 bases at J, with 18 bases in the middle. The V gene's germline CDR1 is MDHEN and CDR2 SYDVKM. CDR3 coding DNA: TGTGCCAGCAGCTACAATACAGGGATGGGTCAGCCCCAGCATTTT. Its protein product is CASSYNTGMGQPQHF. Based on the CDR3 plus reference TRBV28 and TRBJ1-5, the full variable domain is DVKVTQSSRYLVKRTGEKVFLECVQDMDHENMFWYRQDPGLGLRLIYFSYDVKMKEKGDIPEGYSVSREKKERFSLILESASTNQTSMYLCASSYNTGMGQPQHFGDGTRLSIL.

The V gene is TRBV15, the J gene TRBJ2-1, with D perhaps TRBD1 (7 bases). V lost 3 bases and J 8 bases, leaving 11 bases between the germline ends. Germline V gene lookup returns CDR1 LNHNV and CDR2 YYDKDF (reference sequence). The CDR3 length is 13 residues. The CDR3 reads CATSRDRRDEQFF. CDR3 bases: TGTGCCACCAGCAGGGACAGGAGGGATGAGCAGTTCTTC. The variable domain in full, with the rest retrieved from reference TRBV15 and TRBJ2-1, is DAMVIQNPRYQVTQFGKPVTLSCSQTLNHNVMYWYQQKSSQAPKLLFHYYDKDFNNEADTPDNFQSRRPNTSFCFLDIRSPGLGDTAMYLCATSRDRRDEQFFGPGTRLTVL.

The chain combines TRBV6-2 or TRBV6-3 with TRBJ2-1, with 7 positions matching TRBD2. The CDR3 has 17 residues. CDR1 MNHEY and CDR2 SVGEGT come from the germline V gene. After removal of 0 bases from V and 7 bases from J, the junction contained 12 bases not matched to a gene. CDR3 sequence: CASSYSKSGATTNEQFF. Here the CDR3 DNA reads TGTGCCAGCAGTTACTCAAAAAGCGGGGCCACCACGAATGAGCAGTTCTTC.

This clonotype was seen more than once but under ten times. The rearrangement links TRBV4-2 to TRBJ2-2; no definite D call. Trimming stripped 3 bases from V and 1 base from J, with 9 bases between. The germline V gene has CDR1 LGHNA and CDR2 YNFKEQ. This CDR3 is built from 15 residues. The CDR3 sequence is CASSHLTENTGELFF. DNA of the CDR3: TGTGCCAGCAGCCATCTGACTGAGAACACCGGGGAGCTGTTTTTT.

This clonotype was found many times. The CDR3 DNA reads TGTGCCAGCAGTTTTAGCGGGGGCACAGATACGCAGTATTTT. Translating gives CASSFSGGTDTQYF. The gene calls are TRBV12-3 or TRBV12-4 and TRBJ2-3; 8 positions agree with TRBD2. The CDR3 consists of 14 residues. The trim removed 3 bases at V and 1 base at J, leaving 0 bases unmatched.

The chain recombines TRBV7-9 with TRBJ2-2, with 7 bases fitting TRBD1. The CDR3 length is 15 residues. The ends lost 3 bases at V and 3 bases at J; junction bases unmatched: 4. Germline CDR1 reads SEHNR; CDR2 reads FQNEAQ (reference sequence). The CDR3 loop reads CASSFGTADTGELFF. CDR3 DNA sequence: TGTGCCAGCAGCTTCGGGACAGCCGACACCGGGGAGCTGTTTTTT.

The sample holds a few counts of this clonotype. The J gene is TRBJ2-3, the V gene TRBV12-3 or TRBV12-4; no clear D gene. V was trimmed by 6 bases and J by 11 bases, leaving 18 bases between them. There are 13 residues in the CDR3. DNA for the CDR3: TGTGCCAGCAGCTTCTCCCCCTATGATGGGCAGTATTTT. Encoded protein: CASSFSPYDGQYF.

The J gene is TRBJ2-5, the V gene TRBV4-2; 11 bases line up with TRBD2. V was clipped by 1 base and J by 5 bases; unmatched bases: 3. CDR3 length: 15 amino acids. Per the germline V gene, CDR1 is LGHNA and CDR2 is YNFKEQ. The DNA of the CDR3 is TGTGCCAGCAGCCAAGGTAGCGGGAGGGTCGAGACCCAGTACTTC. Encoded protein: CASSQGSGRVETQYF.

This clonotype was detected once. The J gene is TRBJ2-1, the V gene TRBV18, with TRBD1 identical over 9 bases. Germline V gene data show CDR1 as KGHSH and CDR2 as LQKENI. This CDR3 spans 15 amino acids. The trim removed 5 bases at V and 6 bases at J, leaving 8 bases unmatched. The CDR3 region has the DNA TGTGCCAGCTCAGACCGTCGACAGGGGGGCAATGAGCAGTTCTTC. It encodes CASSDRRQGGNEQFF.

The chain uses TRBV20-1 and TRBJ2-5, with D hard to call. Germline CDR1 reads DFQATT; CDR2 reads SNEGSKA (reference sequence). The CDR3 consists of 15 residues. Deletions cut 0 bases from V and 2 bases from J, with 13 bases between. The CDR3 bases are TGCAGTGCTAGAGATTACGCTACCCGTCAAGAGACCCAGTACTTC. It encodes CSARDYATRQETQYF.

This clonotype was counted only a few times. The chain couples TRBV27 to TRBJ2-5, with 9 nucleotides matching TRBD1. Germline CDR1 is MNHEY and CDR2 is SMNVEV (reference sequence). The junction had 6 bases not matched to a gene; V was cut back by 5 bases and J by 2 bases. There are 15 residues in the CDR3. The CDR3, as DNA: TGTGCCAGCAGTGGGCAGGGACAGGGACAAGAGACCCAGTACTTC. Protein product: CASSGQGQGQETQYF.

The sample holds a few counts of this clonotype. V gene TRBV11-2 combines with J gene TRBJ1-1; D gene ambiguous. The V end lost 1 base, the J end lost 4 bases, and 13 bases lay between the germline ends. The CDR3 sequence is 15 residues long. CDR1 and CDR2 from the germline V gene are SGHAT and FQNNGV. Written as DNA, the CDR3 is TGTGCCAGCAGCTTAGCGGCCAGGTTGGGCACTGAAGCTTTCTTT. The encoded protein is CASSLAARLGTEAFF.

This clonotype was observed a handful of times. J is TRBJ1-1 and V is TRBV7-9; a weak D match, TRBD1 (6 bases). This CDR3 region has 15 residues. Trimming removed 5 bases at V and 1 base at J, with 14 bases between. The germline gives CDR1 SEHNR, CDR2 FQNEAQ (reference sequence). The CDR3 protein is CASSPPGAGNTEAFF. CDR3 DNA: TGTGCCAGCAGCCCCCCGGGGGCAGGGAACACTGAAGCTTTCTTT.

V usage is TRBV4-1 and J usage is TRBJ2-2; no clear D gene. Trimming stripped 1 base from V and 5 bases from J, with 8 bases between. Germline V gene data show CDR1 as MGHRA and CDR2 as YSYEKL. The CDR3 has 14 amino acids. The CDR3 sequence: CASSQGLVTGELFF. The CDR3 region has the DNA TGCGCCAGCAGCCAAGGCCTAGTGACCGGGGAGCTGTTTTTT.

This clonotype was observed a few times. The chain links TRBV28 to TRBJ2-1; 11 bases fit TRBD2. CDR1 MDHEN and CDR2 SYDVKM come from the germline V gene. V dropped 2 bases and J dropped 5; count of bases not matched to a gene: 8. This CDR3 has 17 residues. Here the CDR3 reads CASSLTGTSGADNEQFF. CDR3 coding DNA: TGTGCCAGCAGTTTAACCGGGACTAGCGGAGCAGACAATGAGCAGTTCTTC.

A note on this clonotype: A junction boundary mismatches the germline segment, possibly from a read error. The rearrangement joins TRBV2 to TRBJ2-2; D might be TRBD2 (6 bases). This CDR3 region has 15 residues. Germline loops: CDR1 SNHLY, CDR2 FYNNEI. Here the CDR3 reads CASNPLGGDTGGLFF. The CDR3, as DNA: TGTGCCAGCAACCCCTTGGGCGGCGACACCGGGGGGCTGTTTTTT.